This T cell receptor (beta chain) was profiled in a study of cytomegalovirus exposure and HLA in healthy donors. For this clone: Its cognate antigen is unknown.

Study-wide results and caveats: Within a later analysis, the majority of CMV-associated TCR beta chains appeared HLA-restricted.

Germline values: CDR1 LNHDA, CDR2 SQIVND (reference sequence). There are 12 residues in the CDR3. The V and J ends lost 5 bases and 11 bases, in that order; junction bases with no gene match: 8. This PCR relied on a set of 60 Vbeta primers and 13 Jbeta primers. The data were produced by immunoSEQ multiplex PCR, yet TCRdb's version contains in-frame clones alone and is incomplete. The table lists about 68,000 clones, approximately 78% of them singletons. Specimen: PBMCs. The gene calls are TRBV19 and TRBJ1-1; 7 bases line up with TRBD1. The receptor comes from a human donor in good health. The CDR3 nucleotides are TGTGCCAGTAGTTTGCTACAGGGGAGGGCTTTCTTT. Amino acids: CASSLLQGRAFF.